This paragraph reports one TCR beta chain. Its target is not known. The sample belongs to a study of T cells in Graves' hyperthyroidism and ophthalmopathy. General study points: Most thyroid clonotypes expanded above 0.001 appeared in blood too.

From RNA transcripts, TCR beta CDR3 regions were amplified. HTBI primers drove first-round RT-PCR of the TCR CDR3. Each CDR3 protein gets one entry after TCRdb re-called the multiplex PCR reads with MiXCR. The table has about 640,000 distinct CDR3 sequences, roughly 15% seen once. CDR3 size: 14 residues. Germline CDR1 reads PRHDT; CDR2 reads FYEKMQ (reference sequence). V was clipped by 3 bases and J by 3 bases, with 11 bases between them. Patients with ophthalmopathy all had a Clinical Activity Score of at least 3, a NOSPECS grade of at least 4 and duration under 3 months. The clonotype was recovered from a woman aged 50 to 65 with Graves' ophthalmopathy. The chain uses TRBV13 and TRBJ1-2; D is perhaps TRBD1 (5 bases). Sequencing used blood. DNA of the CDR3: TGTGCCAGCAGCTTTGGGGCATCGGACTATGGCTACACCTTC. The encoded protein is CASSFGASDYGYTF. The full variable domain, in which reference TRBV13 and TRBJ1-2 provide the parts outside the CDR3, is AAGVIQSPRHLIKEKRETATLKCYPIPRHDTVYWYQQGPGQDPQFLISFYEKMQSDKGSIPDRFSAQQFSDYHSELNMSSLELGDSALYFCASSFGASDYGYTFGSGTRLTVV.